This paragraph reports one TCR beta chain. The CDR3 runs to 16 residues. V gave up 3 bases and J gave up 6 bases; unmatched junction bases: 11. Germline-derived CDR1 and CDR2 are SGHTA and FQGNSA. This record comes from a study of blood T cell repertoires in COVID-19. Turning to the study itself: Sites in the United States, Italy and Spain provided acute and convalescent COVID-19 samples.

Per the authors' pipeline: Cell counts per sample came from amplifying reference gene primers. Produced via immunoSEQ multiplex PCR; TCRdb's table is partial and in-frame only. Clone size and the V and J calls come from that table; the DNA yielded D and trimming. Among some 350,000 clones listed, around 83% were seen once. The sequenced material came from peripheral blood. The rearrangement links TRBV7-2 to TRBJ1-5; 7 bases match TRBD1. The TCR was taken from a man aged 30 to 39 with active or convalescent COVID-19. The CDR3 sequence: CASSLLGGQGVQPQHF. The CDR3 DNA sequence: TGTGCCAGCAGCTTGCTCGGTGGGCAGGGGGTTCAGCCCCAGCATTTT.